Below are 5 T cell receptor beta chains sequenced from a single sample in a study of T cell repertoires in cytomegalovirus infection. No antigen is known for these receptors. In TCRdb, the reads were re-called with MiXCR into one record per CDR3 protein. The sample shows 86,000 or so distinct CDR3 sequences, 20% to 30% of them seen only once. The sample in question was CD8+ T cells from cultured PBMCs, obtained from culture after CMV antigen stimulation. The receptor set was obtained from a human donor in good health (CMV status not recorded). Some clones in this sample may be carry-over from other donors' samples.

The rearrangement uses TRBV12-3 or TRBV12-4 and TRBJ1-5; a weak D match, TRBD1 (5 bases). V gave up 4 bases and J gave up 5 bases, with 12 bases separating them. This CDR3 region has 14 residues. The CDR3 region has the DNA TGTGCCAGCAGTTCCGAGGGGATCGATCAGCCCCAGCATTTT. This translates into CASSSEGIDQPQHF.

In this sample, this clonotype turned up many times. V usage is TRBV7-2 and J usage is TRBJ2-1; D uncertain. This CDR3 contains 12 residues. The V end was cut by 3 bases, the J end by 6 bases, with 6 bases between. Germline V gene sequence: CDR1 SGHTA, CDR2 FQGNSA. CDR3 protein: CASSFRSNEQFF. For the CDR3, the DNA is TGTGCCAGCAGCTTTCGTAGCAATGAGCAGTTCTTC.

This sequence joins TRBV24-1 and TRBJ1-5, with 10 bases lining up with TRBD1. Germline CDR1 is KGHDR and CDR2 is SFDVKD. Unmatched junction bases numbered 20, after V lost 5 bases and J lost 5 bases. This CDR3 has 20 residues. CDR3 bases: TGTGCCACCAGTGGACCCTCGGGGACAGGGGTTCATGATGTTGATCAGCCCCAGCATTTT. Its translation: CATSGPSGTGVHDVDQPQHF.

This clonotype was observed at least ten times. The V gene is TRBV7-3, the J gene TRBJ2-3; 10 bases are shared with TRBD2. V gave up 5 bases and J gave up 5 bases; unmatched junction bases: 7. CDR1 SGHTA and CDR2 FQGTGA come from the germline V gene. The CDR3 sequence is 15 residues long. For the CDR3, the DNA is TGTGCCAGCAGCCCCGGGACTAGCGTGTTAGATACGCAGTATTTT. It yields the protein CASSPGTSVLDTQYF.

This clonotype was seen more than once but under ten times. The chain employs TRBV29-1 and TRBJ2-2; D is unresolved. Deletions cut 4 bases from V and 6 bases from J, with 6 bases between. The CDR3 covers 11 residues. Germline loops: CDR1 SQVTM, CDR2 ANQGSEA. For the CDR3, the DNA is TGCAGCGTTGGCGAGGCCGGGGAGCTGTTTTTT. Translation: CSVGEAGELFF.